The next 8 T cell receptor beta chains were all read from a single sample in a study of cytomegalovirus exposure and HLA in healthy donors. With 60 Vbeta and 13 Jbeta primers, the PCR was carried out. Sequencing used immunoSEQ multiplex PCR; TCRdb keeps in-frame clones, though not all of them. Of 180,000 or so clones in the sample, roughly four fifths are singletons; the top ten hold about 1.5%. Sequencing was performed on PBMCs. The receptors here all came from a young man in good health and CMV-seronegative.

This rearrangement joins TRBV5-1 to TRBJ2-3; the match to TRBD2 covers 10 bases. The ends lost 6 bases at V and 1 base at J; junction bases unmatched: 17. Germline V lookup: CDR1 SGHRS, CDR2 YFSETQ. This CDR3 has 19 residues. For the CDR3, the DNA is TGCGCCAGCACGCTGGGGCTAGCGGGAGTCGGTTTGGGCACAGATACGCAGTATTTT. As protein: CASTLGLAGVGLGTDTQYF. Full variable domain (remainder filled in from reference TRBV5-1 and TRBJ2-3): KAGVTQTPRYLIKTRGQQVTLSCSPISGHRSVSWYQQTPGQGLQFLFEYFSETQRNKGNFPGRFSGRQFSNSRSEMNVSTLELGDSALYLCASTLGLAGVGLGTDTQYFGPGTRLTVL.

This chain joins TRBV30 and TRBJ2-1; 12 bases line up with TRBD2. V was clipped by 1 base and J by 8 bases; unmatched bases: 12. Germline loops: CDR1 GTSNPN, CDR2 SVGIG (reference sequence). This CDR3 contains 17 residues. The DNA of the CDR3 is TGTGCCTGGAGTGGGTTCAGGACTAGCGGGATTGAATATGAGCAGTTCTTC. Protein: CAWSGFRTSGIEYEQFF.

The rearrangement uses TRBV27 and TRBJ1-2, with 12 bases matching TRBD1. The ends lost 6 bases at V and 7 bases at J; junction bases unmatched: 9. The CDR3 has 15 residues. The V gene's germline CDR1 is MNHEY and CDR2 SMNVEV (reference sequence). As DNA, the CDR3 is TGTGCCAGCAGGGAATTAGGGACAGGGGGCGGTGGCTACACCTTC. Translated, it gives CASRELGTGGGGYTF.

The table lists this clone with a few counts. The chain employs TRBV2 and TRBJ2-2; D is ambiguous. The V gene's germline CDR1 is SNHLY and CDR2 FYNNEI. CDR3 length equals 16 residues. V lost 10 bases, J lost 6 bases, and 24 bases lay in between. CDR3 sequence (DNA): TGTGCCACAAGCAGCGAAGACTTATCGTCCGCCGGGGAGCTGTTTTTT. It yields the protein CATSSEDLSSAGELFF.

The chain joins TRBV4-1 to TRBJ2-7; 11 nucleotides line up with TRBD2. The CDR3 spans 15 residues. With V trimmed by 4 bases and J by 2 bases, 4 bases remained unmatched. CDR1 and CDR2 from the germline V gene are MGHRA and YSYEKL. CDR3 nucleotide sequence: TGCGCCAGCAGCCCGGGACTAGCGGCACCCTACGAGCAGTACTTC. Amino acid sequence: CASSPGLAAPYEQYF.

The rearrangement joins TRBV5-1 to TRBJ1-2; possibly TRBD1 for D (5 bases). V was shortened by 4 bases and J by 5 bases, with 12 bases between the two germline ends. Per the germline V gene, CDR1 is SGHRS and CDR2 is YFSETQ. This CDR3 has 13 amino acids. CDR3 residues: CASSHIDSYGYTF. CDR3 coding DNA: TGCGCCAGCAGCCATATTGACAGTTATGGCTACACCTTC.

A remark on this clone: A junction end diverges from the germline sequence, so it may reflect a read error. V is TRBV7-7 and J is TRBJ1-4; possible D gene TRBD1, 5 bases. In germline, CDR1 is SSHAT, CDR2 FNYEAQ (reference sequence). The length of the CDR3 is 15 residues. DNA of the CDR3: TGTGCTAGCAGCGCAAGACAGAGCTTTAATGAAAAACTGTTTTTT. This encodes CASSARQSFNEKLFF.

The V call is TRBV28, the J call TRBJ1-4, with D uncertain. The CDR3 has 14 amino acids. Germline values: CDR1 MDHEN, CDR2 SYDVKM. Between the trimmed V and J ends, which lost 5 bases and 5 bases, there was a span of 12 bases. Here the CDR3 DNA reads TGTGCCAGCAGTCCCGGGATCCTCAATGAAAAACTGTTTTTT. Translation gives CASSPGILNEKLFF.